The 17 T cell receptor beta chains below come from one sample, sequenced in a study of PD-1 blockade in classical Hodgkin lymphoma. Relapse was seen in all patients after autologous stem cell transplantation, and brentuximab vedotin exposure was variable. The method was immunoSEQ multiplex PCR; TCRdb's version includes in-frame clones alone and lacks a portion of them. The profile covers some 23,000 clones, with approximately 69% appearing a single time and about 3.3% taken by the ten largest. Source: peripheral blood mononuclear cells (PBMCs), taken at baseline. These TCRs come from a human donor with classical Hodgkin lymphoma.

This chain uses TRBV15 with TRBJ1-1; no definite D call. The CDR3 covers 16 residues. V lost 0 bases and J 0 bases, leaving 11 bases between the germline ends. The germline V gene has CDR1 LNHNV and CDR2 YYDKDF (reference sequence). In DNA form, the CDR3 reads TGTGCCACCAGCAGAGATCGGGTCGAGATGAACACTGAAGCTTTCTTT. Amino acid sequence: CATSRDRVEMNTEAFF.

The sample holds one count of this clone. The CDR3 loop reads CASSQVTGGTGELFF. The DNA for the CDR3 is TGTGCCAGCAGCCAAGTGACAGGGGGCACCGGGGAGCTGTTTTTT. The chain carries TRBV14 and TRBJ2-2; 9 positions match TRBD1. Germline values: CDR1 SGHDN, CDR2 FVKESK. V gave up 1 base and J gave up 4 bases; unmatched junction bases: 1. The length of the CDR3 is 15 residues. Full variable domain (outside the CDR3, taken from reference TRBV14 and TRBJ2-2): EAGVTQFPSHSVIEKGQTVTLRCDPISGHDNLYWYRRVMGKEIKFLLHFVKESKQDESGMPNNRFLAERTGGTYSTLKVQPAELEDSGVYFCASSQVTGGTGELFFGEGSRLTVL.

This sequence joins TRBV10-3 and TRBJ1-1; unclear D gene. Trimming cost V 5 bases and J 0 bases, with 4 bases left between them. In germline, CDR1 is ENHRY, CDR2 SYGVKD. The CDR3 extends over 12 amino acids. CDR3 nucleotide sequence: TGTGCCATCAGTCCGTTGAACACTGAAGCTTTCTTT. Translating gives CAISPLNTEAFF.

The sample holds one count of this clone. The genes are TRBV7-3 and TRBJ1-6; a weak D match, TRBD1 (5 bases). Germline-derived CDR1 and CDR2 are SGHTA and FQGTGA. The CDR3 length is 16 residues. V gave up 5 bases and J gave up 8 bases, with 19 bases separating them. This CDR3 is CASSQRGGIADSPLHF. CDR3 bases: TGTGCCAGCAGCCAAAGGGGAGGAATCGCCGATTCACCCCTCCACTTT.

The chain recombines TRBV5-1 with TRBJ2-1; no clear D. The CDR3 runs to 15 residues. Per the germline V gene, CDR1 is SGHRS and CDR2 is YFSETQ. V was trimmed by 0 bases and J by 3 bases, leaving 10 bases between them. CDR3 amino acids: CASSLVTSDYNEQFF. Here the CDR3 DNA reads TGCGCCAGCAGCTTGGTTACTTCAGACTACAATGAGCAGTTCTTC.

This clone was seen a handful of times. The CDR3 region has the DNA TGTGCCAGCAGTGTCGACCCGAACACCGGGGAGCTGTTTTTT. Amino acid sequence: CASSVDPNTGELFF. The chain is built from TRBV6-1 and TRBJ2-2; D gene uncertain. The CDR3 consists of 14 residues. The germline gives CDR1 MNHNS, CDR2 SASEGT. The V and J ends lost 4 bases and 0 bases respectively, with 6 bases between them.

The chain combines TRBV19 with TRBJ2-1, with TRBD1 matching 12 bases. V shed 4 bases, J shed 8 bases, and the junction held 9 bases outside the gene matches. Germline V gene data show CDR1 as LNHDA and CDR2 as SQIVND (reference sequence). The CDR3 runs 16 residues. This CDR3 is CASSNIPGQGADEQFF. DNA for the CDR3: TGTGCCAGTAGTAATATCCCGGGACAGGGGGCCGATGAGCAGTTCTTC. Filled out from reference TRBV19 and TRBJ2-1, the complete variable domain reads DGGITQSPKYLFRKEGQNVTLSCEQNLNHDAMYWYRQDPGQGLRLIYYSQIVNDFQKGDIAEGYSVSREKKESFPLTVTSAQKNPTAFYLCASSNIPGQGADEQFFGPGTRLTVL.

This chain links TRBV6-6 with TRBJ2-7; D gene ambiguous. The length of the CDR3 is 15 residues. Per the germline V gene, CDR1 is MNHNY and CDR2 is SVGAGI (reference sequence). V lost 4 bases, J lost 3 bases, and 16 bases lay in between. The CDR3 sequence: CASSSPTLDNYEQYF. The CDR3 nucleotides read TGTGCCAGCAGTTCCCCTACCTTAGACAACTACGAGCAGTACTTC.

The chain has TRBV4-3 and TRBJ1-4; D perhaps matches TRBD1 (5 bases). Per germline, CDR1 LGHNA and CDR2 YSLEER. The germline V and J ends were trimmed by 0 bases and 6 bases, with 14 bases remaining between them. The CDR3 loop spans 16 amino acids. CDR3 in amino acids: CASSQDIGAIDEKLFF. The CDR3 DNA is TGCGCCAGCAGCCAAGATATCGGGGCTATCGATGAAAAACTGTTTTTT.

This clone was picked up a small number of times. The gene calls are TRBV27 and TRBJ2-7, with 8 bases matching TRBD1. The CDR3 extends over 16 amino acids. V lost 5 bases to trimming and J lost 3 bases; unmatched junction nucleotides: 12. Germline V CDR1 and CDR2: MNHEY, SMNVEV (reference sequence). The CDR3 sequence: CASSELDRGLLYEQYF. In DNA, the CDR3 is TGTGCCAGCAGTGAACTCGACAGGGGACTGCTCTACGAGCAGTACTTC.

The CDR3 region is CAISENTDTGELFF. The CDR3 nucleotides are TGTGCCATCAGTGAGAACACCGACACCGGGGAGCTGTTTTTT. The chain combines TRBV10-3 with TRBJ2-2; unclear D gene. The CDR3 sequence is 14 residues long. Germline lookup yields CDR1 ENHRY and CDR2 SYGVKD. Deletions cut 2 bases from V and 3 bases from J, with 7 bases between.

CDR3 loop: CASARQFSYEQYF. CDR3 DNA: TGTGCCTCCGCCAGGCAATTCTCCTACGAGCAGTACTTC. The chain links TRBV30 to TRBJ2-7, with no clear D. Trimming left V 7 bases short and J 0 bases short, with 13 bases between. Germline V gives CDR1 GTSNPN, CDR2 SVGIG (reference sequence). The CDR3 runs to 13 residues.

The chain has TRBV28 and TRBJ1-6, with D tentatively TRBD1 (6 bases). Germline loops: CDR1 MDHEN, CDR2 SYDVKM. CDR3 length equals 19 residues. V was cut by 2 bases and J by 1 base, with 18 bases left in between. DNA of the CDR3: TGTGCCAGCAGTTTAGGTCTGGGGGCCTCGGAATCCTATAATTCACCCCTCCACTTT. It codes for CASSLGLGASESYNSPLHF.

V and J are TRBV19 and TRBJ1-5; the D gene is possibly TRBD1 (6 bases). Trimming pared 3 bases from V and 5 bases from J, leaving 14 bases between. Germline CDR1 and CDR2: LNHDA and SQIVND (reference sequence). This CDR3 contains 15 residues. CDR3 amino acids: CASSIADSFDQPQHF. CDR3 nucleotide sequence: TGTGCCAGTAGTATCGCGGACAGCTTCGATCAGCCCCAGCATTTT. The full variable domain, in which reference TRBV19 and TRBJ1-5 provide the parts outside the CDR3, is DGGITQSPKYLFRKEGQNVTLSCEQNLNHDAMYWYRQDPGQGLRLIYYSQIVNDFQKGDIAEGYSVSREKKESFPLTVTSAQKNPTAFYLCASSIADSFDQPQHFGDGTRLSIL.

A single count supports this clone. The chain employs TRBV29-1 and TRBJ1-2, with a possible D match to TRBD1 (5 bases). CDR1 SQVTM and CDR2 ANQGSEA come from the germline V gene. The CDR3 is made up of 13 amino acids. V lost 7 bases and J lost 8, with 20 bases in between. DNA for the CDR3: TGCAGCGGCAACCCGGGGGGGATCGACGGCTACACCTTC. Protein: CSGNPGGIDGYTF.

This clone has only a few counts. The chain carries TRBV6-5 and TRBJ2-2, with D perhaps TRBD2 (5 bases). V dropped 2 bases and J dropped 8 bases, with 6 bases sitting between them. The CDR3 sequence is 12 residues long. The germline CDR1 and CDR2 sequences are MNHEY and SVGAGI. CDR3 DNA sequence: TGTGCCAGCAGTTACAGCGGTGGGGAGCTGTTTTTT. Amino acids: CASSYSGGELFF.

The rearrangement links TRBV5-1 to TRBJ2-7; D is undetermined. The CDR3 totals 12 residues. V was trimmed by 4 bases and J by 3 bases, leaving 8 bases between them. The V gene's germline CDR1 is SGHRS and CDR2 YFSETQ. DNA of the CDR3: TGCGCCAGCAGCCCCCGCCTCTACGAGCAGTACTTC. This translates into CASSPRLYEQYF.